The 3 T cell receptor beta chains in this list originate from one sample, sequenced in a study of blood T cell repertoires in COVID-19. TCRdb's table, derived via immunoSEQ multiplex PCR, lists solely in-frame clones and lacks some. The sample contains 220,000 or so clones, around four fifths of which appear only once. Sequencing was performed on peripheral blood. The origin of the receptors is a woman in her sixties who had recovered from COVID-19.

The rearrangement joins TRBV27 to TRBJ2-3; D gene uncertain. Per germline, CDR1 MNHEY and CDR2 SMNVEV (reference sequence). V was pared by 6 bases and J by 2 bases, with 9 bases between. CDR3 length: 13 amino acids. The CDR3 region has the DNA TGTGCCAGCAGGGCCGTTGTCACAGATACGCAGTATTTT. This sequence encodes CASRAVVTDTQYF.

The rearrangement uses TRBV9 and TRBJ2-1; D is undetermined. Trimming stripped 2 bases from V and 9 bases from J, with 6 bases between. Germline CDR1 is SGDLS and CDR2 is YYNGEE. The CDR3 covers 11 residues. The chain's CDR3 is CASSVFSEQFF. CDR3 nucleotide sequence: TGTGCCAGCAGCGTTTTTAGTGAGCAGTTCTTC.

The rearrangement uses TRBV19 and TRBJ1-2; TRBD1 is a possible D gene (6 bases). Germline V CDR1 and CDR2: LNHDA, SQIVND (reference sequence). The CDR3 is 17 amino acids. The V and J ends lost 5 bases and 1 base respectively, with 20 bases between them. This CDR3 reads CASSEVSVTGRNYGYTF. CDR3 in DNA: TGTGCCAGTAGTGAAGTGTCCGTGACAGGTCGTAACTATGGCTACACCTTC. Using reference TRBV19 and TRBJ1-2 for the parts outside the CDR3, the full variable domain is DGGITQSPKYLFRKEGQNVTLSCEQNLNHDAMYWYRQDPGQGLRLIYYSQIVNDFQKGDIAEGYSVSREKKESFPLTVTSAQKNPTAFYLCASSEVSVTGRNYGYTFGSGTRLTVV.